The sample holds a few counts of the clone carrying this T cell receptor (beta chain). Antigen: not known. A J-beta primer mix and a sample-barcoded 5' primer were used in a second PCR of roughly 7 to 12 cycles. A template-switch adaptor with 12 random nucleotides tagged each cDNA molecule. TCRdb analysed the 5' RACE reads with MiXCR anew, one entry per CDR3 protein. The table records more than 1 million distinct CDR3 sequences, 35% to 55% of them present only once. These data come from a study of blood T cells in healthy people across ages. Study-level points and caveats: Among long-lived donors, naive CD4+ cells were more numerous and diversity higher than in aged donors. Underestimates were what the diversity estimates from one million T cells were considered to be.

CDR3 size: 15 residues. V trimming: 4 bases; J trimming: 3 bases; junction bases outside the gene matches: 7. Germline V gene sequence: CDR1 MNHEY, CDR2 SMNVEV (reference sequence). This chain connects TRBV27 to TRBJ2-7; 9 nucleotides line up with TRBD1. Sequenced input: blood. This clonotype was sampled from a woman aged 55-70 years in good health. CDR3 sequence: CASSSNPGQGYEQYF. The CDR3 coding sequence is TGTGCCAGCAGTTCCAACCCGGGACAGGGCTACGAGCAGTACTTC.